This TCR beta chain was recovered during a study of cytomegalovirus exposure and HLA in healthy donors. Whole-study results and caveats: Accurate prediction of HLA-A and HLA-B alleles (for most subjects) was reportedly achieved from TCR beta sequences. Productive status was seen about 90% or about 30% of the time for most TCR beta V segments in an earlier analysis. Associated with HLA alleles at 0.05 false discovery rate in a later analysis were 17,000 or so TCR beta sequences. Likely technical artifact: a cluster of highly shared sequence variants.

Researchers ran the PCR with 60 Vbeta and 13 Jbeta primers. The protocol was immunoSEQ multiplex PCR, while the TCRdb copy is restricted to in-frame clones and leaves out a portion. The sample shows roughly 200,000 clones, roughly four fifths of them seen only once. A word on this clone: The target antigen is unknown.

This sequence originates from a man aged 50 to 59 in good health and CMV-seronegative. Source material: PBMCs.

The CDR3 coding sequence is TGTGCCAGCAGCGTGGGGACAGGGCGCACAGATACGCAGTATTTT. This encodes CASSVGTGRTDTQYF. The V call is TRBV7-3, the J call TRBJ2-3, with 9 bases fitting TRBD1. Germline lookup yields CDR1 SGHTA and CDR2 FQGTGA. J was trimmed by 1 base and V by 5 bases; bases with no gene match: 4. This CDR3 region has 15 residues.